This T cell receptor (beta chain) is drawn from a study of blood T cell repertoires in COVID-19. As for the study in general: Collection of acute and convalescent COVID-19 samples took place in the United States, Italy and Spain. In each case, the material was cDNA or gDNA derived from T cells, B-cell-depleted T cells, or PBMCs.

Seattle's cohort entered during active infection and was followed longitudinally. V lost 1 base and J lost 3, with 10 bases in between. In germline, CDR1 is SGHRS, CDR2 YFSETQ. The CDR3 runs 14 residues. Authors' analysis steps: Nucleated cell number was recorded as an estimate derived from reference gene primer amplification. Repertoires were generated with immunoSEQ multiplex PCR, while TCRdb's copy carries only in-frame clones and drops some. Clone size and V and J calls were adopted from that table, with D and trimming inferred from the DNA. The sample yields a few hundred thousand clones, 90% seen once.

The TCR originated in a woman in her sixties with COVID-19, enrolled during active disease. The sample taken for sequencing was peripheral blood. The chain links TRBV5-1 to TRBJ1-1, with D tentatively TRBD1 (6 bases). In nucleotides, the CDR3 is TGCGCCAGCAGCTTGTTGGACAGCGACACTGAAGCTTTCTTT. Its translation is CASSLLDSDTEAFF. Together with reference TRBV5-1 and TRBJ1-1, the CDR3 gives the full variable domain: KAGVTQTPRYLIKTRGQQVTLSCSPISGHRSVSWYQQTPGQGLQFLFEYFSETQRNKGNFPGRFSGRQFSNSRSEMNVSTLELGDSALYLCASSLLDSDTEAFFGQGTRLTVV.